This passage covers 32 T cell receptor beta chains from one sample sequenced in a study of tumor-infiltrating lymphocytes in primary liver carcinoma. Co-extracting RNA and DNA was done with roughly 17-33 mg of unsorted bulk tissue as input. A constant-region primer served to make TCR beta cDNA from approximately 490 ng total RNA. Three nested multiplex PCR rounds, a slightly modified ARM-PCR method, built the TCR beta libraries. PCR rounds one and two used TRBV1-TRBV30 forward primers with a C-beta reverse primer for around 9 cycles each. TCRdb fed the multiplex PCR reads into MiXCR, producing one record per CDR3 protein. The profile shows around 88,000 distinct CDR3 sequences, just under 70% of them singletons. The sample was tumor-adjacent normal liver tissue. Every receptor here comes from a man aged 40-50 years with primary liver carcinoma and hepatitis B virus infection.

Of note for this clonotype: This could be a read error, since a much larger clone is one nucleotide away. The chain recombines TRBV10-3 with TRBJ2-7; 8 nucleotides agree with TRBD2. The CDR3 length is 15 residues. J was trimmed by 1 base and V by 6 bases; bases with no gene match: 8. Germline loops: CDR1 ENHRY, CDR2 SYGVKD. The CDR3 DNA reads TGTGCCATCAGAGGGGGGGCTAGCGGGTCCTACGAGCAGTACTTC. Its protein is CAIRGGASGSYEQYF.

The gene calls are TRBV11-2 and TRBJ2-2; 8 bases line up with TRBD1. The CDR3 sequence is 17 residues long. J was trimmed by 4 bases and V by 6 bases; bases with no gene match: 13. Germline V lookup: CDR1 SGHAT, CDR2 FQNNGV. CDR3 in amino acids: CASSFDRDRIGTGELFF. The DNA for the CDR3 is TGTGCCAGCAGTTTTGATCGGGACAGGATTGGCACCGGGGAGCTGTTTTTT.

About this clonotype itself: The final CDR3 position lacks the conserved phenylalanine or tryptophan, pointing to a likely read error. No DNA is shown, since the ends of the CDR3 on it are uncertain; the CDR3 is the one TCRdb lists. The rearrangement joins TRBV6-5 to TRBJ2-4; the D call in the table, TRBD1, was not verified against the DNA. The CDR3 length is 15 residues, termini included. The germline V gene encodes CDR1 MNHEY and CDR2 SVGAGI. The chain's CDR3 is CASRRDSLAKNILYS.

As concerns this clonotype: A read error may explain this, as a much larger clone is one base away. V usage is TRBV28 and J usage is TRBJ2-5; weak D call: TRBD2 (5 bases). The CDR3 contains 15 residues. Germline CDR1 MDHEN, CDR2 SYDVKM. Trimming left V 4 bases short and J 3 bases short, with 15 bases between. The CDR3 DNA follows: TGTGCCAGCAGTTCCATCTCTCTAGCTGAAGAGACCCAGTACTTC. Amino acid sequence: CASSSISLAEETQYF.

With regard to this clonotype: This may be a read error: a much more frequent sequence differs by one nucleotide. The chain carries TRBV4-1 and TRBJ2-7; 12 positions agree with TRBD2. V lost 4 bases and J lost 3; bases outside the gene matches: 4. The germline V gene has CDR1 MGHRA and CDR2 YSYEKL. This CDR3 is 15 amino acids long. This CDR3 is CASSPTSGSFYEQYF. The CDR3 DNA reads TGCGCCAGCAGCCCGACTAGCGGGAGCTTCTACGAGCAGTACTTC.

This clonotype has a single count. The chain carries TRBV19 and TRBJ2-3; D is uncertain. The CDR3 contains 13 residues. V gave up 7 bases and J gave up 4 bases, with 12 bases separating them. The germline CDR1 and CDR2 sequences are LNHDA and SQIVND (reference sequence). DNA for the CDR3: TGTGCCAGTAATGCACTTGCCTCAGATACGCAGTATTTT. Residues: CASNALASDTQYF.

As to this clonotype: A single base separates this from a much larger clone, so it may be a read error. The chain recombines TRBV12-3 or TRBV12-4 with TRBJ1-5; 7 bases line up with TRBD1. The CDR3 has 14 amino acids. J was trimmed by 2 bases and V by 8 bases; bases with no gene match: 6. The CDR3 DNA sequence: TGTGCCAGCGGGACAGCTTATTGCAATCAGCCCCAGCATTTT. Protein sequence: CASGTAYCNQPQHF.

For this clonotype: The germline gene is not matched at one end of the junction; a read error may be the cause. The chain links TRBV11-2 to TRBJ2-5; 8 nucleotides match TRBD1. In germline, CDR1 is SGHAT, CDR2 FQNNGV. CDR3 length: 15 residues. As DNA, the CDR3 is TGTGCCAACAGCGCCCCAGAGACAGGGGAAGAGACCCAGTACTTC. Residues: CANSAPETGEETQYF.

On this clonotype itself: A much larger clonotype is one base distant, so this may be a read error. This CDR3 reads CASSGRATTGTQYF. CDR3 DNA sequence: TGTGCCAGTAGCGGGAGGGCTACCACAGGTACGCAGTATTTT. The chain carries TRBV10-3 and TRBJ2-3; 11 bases map to TRBD2. The CDR3 extends over 14 amino acids. Germline V gives CDR1 ENHRY, CDR2 SYGVKD.

This clonotype was seen only a few times. A much larger clone differs by one base, so this may be a read error. This chain connects TRBV12-3 or TRBV12-4 to TRBJ1-1; D gene uncertain. Trimming shortened V by 4 bases and J by 7 bases, and 13 bases separated the two germline ends. This CDR3 has 13 amino acids. CDR3 in DNA: TGTGCCAGCAGTTCTGGACGGCCCATTGAAGCTTTCTTT. It specifies CASSSGRPIEAFF.

As for this clonotype: A much larger clone differs by one base, so this may be a read error. The V and J genes are TRBV7-9 and TRBJ1-5, with D unclear. This CDR3 is built from 11 residues. Germline lookup yields CDR1 SEHNR and CDR2 FQNEAQ (reference sequence). V was pared by 5 bases and J by 5 bases, with 4 bases between. The CDR3, as DNA: TGTGCCAGCAGCACCGATCAGCCCCAGCATTTT. Translating gives CASSTDQPQHF.

Comment on this clonotype: This may come from a read error, since a much larger clone is one base off. The rearrangement uses TRBV10-3 and TRBJ1-2, with D possibly TRBD1 on 5 matching bases. Trimming pared 3 bases from V and 3 bases from J, leaving 14 bases between. Germline V gene sequence: CDR1 ENHRY, CDR2 SYGVKD. The CDR3 totals 15 residues. CDR3 in amino acids: CAISDRSGTYYGYTF. The CDR3 DNA reads TGTGCCATCAGTGACCGGTCTGGGACTTACTATGGCTACACCTTC.

The chain couples TRBV28 to TRBJ1-4; D perhaps matches TRBD1 (5 bases). Between the trimmed V and J ends, which lost 6 bases and 3 bases, there was a span of 17 bases. This CDR3 has 16 amino acids. In germline, CDR1 is MDHEN, CDR2 SYDVKM. CDR3 DNA: TGTGCCAGCAGGCCCCCCGTCGGGGCTTCTAATGAAAAACTGTTTTTT. Protein: CASRPPVGASNEKLFF. Supplemented by reference TRBV28 and TRBJ1-4, the full variable domain reads DVKVTQSSRYLVKRTGEKVFLECVQDMDHENMFWYRQDPGLGLRLIYFSYDVKMKEKGDIPEGYSVSREKKERFSLILESASTNQTSMYLCASRPPVGASNEKLFFGSGTQLSVL.

Notes on this clonotype: The junction shows a germline mismatch at one end, possibly a read error. J is TRBJ2-2 and V is TRBV12-3 or TRBV12-4; D perhaps matches TRBD2 (6 bases). CDR3 length equals 14 residues. CDR3 DNA sequence: TGTGCCAGCACCGTTAGCGGAATCGCCAGGGAACTGTTTTTT. Translation: CASTVSGIARELFF.

The gene calls are TRBV7-2 and TRBJ2-7, with 9 bases matching TRBD2. Unmatched junction bases numbered 4, after V lost 2 bases and J lost 5 bases. Germline V gives CDR1 SGHTA, CDR2 FQGNSA. This CDR3 contains 14 residues. CDR3 in DNA: TGTGCCAGCAGCTTAACCCGACTAGCGGACGAGCAGTACTTC. Translated, it gives CASSLTRLADEQYF.

The chain links TRBV11-1 to TRBJ2-1, with 8 bases aligning to TRBD2. Looked up from germline, CDR1 is SGHAT and CDR2 is FQDESV (reference sequence). The CDR3 is made up of 15 amino acids. J gave up 2 bases and V 7 bases, and 7 bases lay outside the gene matches. CDR3: CASNPIGRAYNEQFF. CDR3 nucleotide sequence: TGTGCCAGCAACCCTATCGGGAGGGCCTACAATGAGCAGTTCTTC.

As concerns this clonotype: At one boundary the junction diverges from the germline segment, which might be a read error. The chain recombines TRBV11-2 with TRBJ2-1, with TRBD2 identical over 7 bases. CDR3 length equals 14 residues. Per germline, CDR1 SGHAT and CDR2 FQNNGV. The CDR3 sequence is CVSSLAGTTNEQFF. For the CDR3, the DNA is TGTGTCAGCAGTTTAGCAGGGACTACCAATGAACAGTTCTTC.

For this clonotype: A junction end diverges from the germline sequence, so it may reflect a read error. The chain employs TRBV6-2 or TRBV6-3 and TRBJ2-1; 10 bases fit TRBD2. The germline gives CDR1 MNHEY, CDR2 SVGEGT. CDR3 size: 20 residues. The CDR3 here is CATSYEEGRISGRPNNEQFF. CDR3 nucleotides: TGTGCCACCAGTTACGAGGAAGGGAGAATTAGCGGGAGGCCAAACAATGAGCAGTTCTTC.

This clonotype showed up just a few times. The rearrangement links TRBV25-1 to TRBJ2-2; D is unresolved. V was shortened by 6 bases and J by 3 bases, with 2 bases between the two germline ends. CDR1 is MGHDK, CDR2 SYGVNS, per germline. The CDR3 length is 11 residues. In DNA form, the CDR3 reads TGTGCCAGCAGCTACACCGGGGAGCTGTTTTTT. Translating gives CASSYTGELFF.

This clonotype was detected once. This clone may be a read error of a much larger clone one base away. CDR3 sequence reads: CATGVPGKNEQFF. CDR3 in DNA: TGTGCCACCGGTGTCCCAGGTAAAAATGAGCAGTTCTTC. The chain couples TRBV24-1 to TRBJ2-1; D not certain. The V gene lost 9 bases and the J gene lost 7 bases, with 15 bases spanning the gap. The CDR3 has 13 amino acids. Looked up from germline, CDR1 is KGHDR and CDR2 is SFDVKD.

Many counts were recorded for this clonotype. The chain is built from TRBV29-1 and TRBJ2-3; D not certain. Germline CDR1 SQVTM, CDR2 ANQGSEA. V gave up 3 bases and J gave up 4 bases, with 11 bases separating them. The CDR3 is made up of 13 amino acids. CDR3 bases: TGCAGCGTTGAGGAAAGGGCCCCAGATACGCAGTATTTT. This codes for CSVEERAPDTQYF.

The rearrangement uses TRBV11-2 and TRBJ2-5; 7 positions match TRBD1. V lost 5 bases to trimming and J lost 7 bases; unmatched junction nucleotides: 13. Germline V lookup: CDR1 SGHAT, CDR2 FQNNGV. The length of the CDR3 is 15 residues. The CDR3 region is CASSGQGTAGATQYF. CDR3 DNA sequence: TGTGCCAGCAGCGGACAAGGGACAGCCGGAGCGACCCAGTACTTC.

As to this clonotype: The junction departs from germline at one end; a sequencing error may be responsible. The rearrangement joins TRBV11-2 to TRBJ2-7; weak D call: TRBD2 (7 bases). The CDR3 is 14 amino acids. Germline V gene lookup returns CDR1 SGHAT and CDR2 FQNNGV. The CDR3 sequence: CPSSWEGGPYGQCF. The CDR3 region has the DNA TGTCCCAGCAGCTGGGAGGGGGGTCCCTACGGGCAGTGCTTC.

This clonotype was counted between two and nine times. V gene TRBV5-4 combines with J gene TRBJ2-5; TRBD2 agrees at 8 bases. CDR3 length equals 16 residues. With V trimmed by 4 bases and J by 0 bases, 8 bases remained unmatched. Germline lookup yields CDR1 SGHNT and CDR2 YYREEE (reference sequence). Written as DNA, the CDR3 is TGTGCCAGCAGCCCCCGGGGGGGCGGGTACCAAGAGACCCAGTACTTC. Amino acids: CASSPRGGGYQETQYF.

The chain recombines TRBV12-3 or TRBV12-4 with TRBJ2-3; 13 nucleotides align to TRBD2. J was trimmed by 8 bases and V by 8 bases; bases with no gene match: 10. The CDR3 sequence is 15 residues long. As DNA, the CDR3 is TGTGCCAGCGGTATAGGACTAGCGGGAGTTGTTACGCAGTATTTT. As protein: CASGIGLAGVVTQYF.

The chain combines TRBV11-2 with TRBJ2-2, with D perhaps matching TRBD1 (5 bases). There are 16 residues in the CDR3. Germline loops: CDR1 SGHAT, CDR2 FQNNGV. V gave up 5 bases and J gave up 8 bases, with 21 bases separating them. CDR3 amino acids: CASSITQGPYGGELFF. The CDR3 DNA is TGTGCCAGCAGCATTACTCAGGGCCCCTACGGTGGGGAGCTGTTTTTT.

Notes on this clonotype: At one boundary the junction diverges from the germline segment, which might be a read error. The V and J genes are TRBV25-1 and TRBJ2-2, with TRBD1 identical over 9 bases. The CDR3 has 16 amino acids. The germline V gene encodes CDR1 MGHDK and CDR2 SYGVNS. The CDR3 region has the DNA TGTGCCAACAGTGGATGGACAGGGGAGCTCACCGGGGAACTGTTTTTT. This translates into CANSGWTGELTGELFF.

The V and J genes are TRBV11-1 and TRBJ1-2, with D tentatively TRBD1 (6 bases). V dropped 8 bases and J dropped 5 bases, with 18 bases sitting between them. This CDR3 contains 14 residues. Germline CDR1 is SGHAT and CDR2 is FQDESV (reference sequence). CDR3 residues: CASVQWGLHYGYTF. The CDR3 nucleotides are TGTGCCAGCGTACAGTGGGGGCTCCATTATGGCTACACCTTC. Combining the CDR3 with reference TRBV11-1 and TRBJ1-2 gives the whole variable domain EAEVAQSPRYKITEKSQAVAFWCDPISGHATLYWYRQILGQGPELLVQFQDESVVDDSQLPKDRFSAERLKGVDSTLKIQPAELGDSAMYLCASVQWGLHYGYTFGSGTRLTVV.

This chain links TRBV5-1 with TRBJ1-5; D might be TRBD1 (5 bases). Per germline, CDR1 SGHRS and CDR2 YFSETQ. Trimming removed 1 base at V and 5 bases at J, with 13 bases between. The CDR3 runs to 15 residues. The CDR3 is CASSLIAGSDQPQHF. The DNA of the CDR3 is TGCGCCAGCAGCTTGATAGCAGGGAGCGATCAGCCCCAGCATTTT.

CDR3 amino acids: CASSRENRPGPHYF. The CDR3 DNA follows: TGTGCCAGCAGCCGCGAGAATCGACCAGGGCCGCACTACTTC. This chain connects TRBV6-5 to TRBJ2-7; TRBD1 might be the D (5 bases). Germline V lookup: CDR1 MNHEY, CDR2 SVGAGI. The CDR3 runs 14 residues. Deletions cut 6 bases from V and 13 bases from J, with 25 bases between.

This clonotype appeared a few times. The rearrangement uses TRBV7-9 and TRBJ1-6; 8 bases align to TRBD1. Germline trimming cut 3 bases from V and 5 bases from J; bases unmatched to any gene: 3. The CDR3 is 15 amino acids. In germline, CDR1 is SEHNR, CDR2 FQNEAQ (reference sequence). CDR3 amino acids: CASSFGTGHNSPLHF. Written as DNA, the CDR3 is TGTGCCAGCAGCTTCGGGACAGGACATAATTCACCCCTCCACTTT.

V gene TRBV5-5 combines with J gene TRBJ1-2, with D perhaps matching TRBD1 (5 bases). Deletions cut 4 bases from V and 7 bases from J, with 14 bases between. CDR1 is SGHKS and CDR2 is YYEKEE in the germline V gene (reference sequence). The CDR3 length is 13 residues. The CDR3, as DNA: TGTGCCAGCAGCACCGGGACCTATAGTGGCTACACCTTC. Translating it yields CASSTGTYSGYTF.